The 3 T cell receptor beta chains below come from one sample, sequenced in a study of T cell changes during pregnancy in multiple sclerosis. The assay was immunoSEQ multiplex PCR, and TCRdb's table has in-frame clones only and misses some. The sample yields 50,000 to 60,000 clones, around 89% seen once. The material was CD4+ T cells from peripheral blood mononuclear cells, obtained in the first trimester of pregnancy. The receptors were sampled from a female donor with multiple sclerosis, enrolled in a pregnancy study.

J is TRBJ1-2 and V is TRBV10-3; perhaps TRBD1 as D (5 bases). The V end was cut by 6 bases, the J end by 5 bases, with 28 bases between. The CDR3 spans 18 residues. Germline V gene sequence: CDR1 ENHRY, CDR2 SYGVKD. CDR3 loop: CAIRWLPGTGMRGYGYTF. The CDR3 nucleotides read TGTGCCATCAGGTGGCTACCGGGGACCGGGATGCGGGGTTATGGCTACACCTTC.

Concerning this clone: Likely a read error: the CDR3 ends without its conserved phenylalanine or tryptophan. It is unclear where the CDR3 begins or ends on the DNA, so no DNA is shown, and the CDR3 is as TCRdb lists it. The genes are TRBV21-1 and TRBJ1-2. TRBV21-1 corresponds to a pseudogene. The CDR3 is 14 residues long, ends included. CDR3 residues: CASLMRRQHLLTRV.

The gene calls are TRBV30 and TRBJ1-1; D ambiguous. CDR1 is GTSNPN, CDR2 SVGIG, per germline (reference sequence). The CDR3 covers 13 residues. The ends were cut back, 4 bases at V and 4 bases at J, with 13 bases in the middle. CDR3: CAWISNRVTEAFF. In DNA form, the CDR3 reads TGTGCCTGGATTAGTAACAGAGTCACTGAAGCTTTCTTT.